This TCR beta chain was recorded in a study of T cell responses to AZD1222 COVID-19 vaccine. As concerns this clone: Its antigen remains unknown.

Germline V gene data show CDR1 as GTSNPN and CDR2 as SVGIG (reference sequence). V lost 0 bases, J lost 7 bases, and 7 bases lay in between. CDR3 size: 13 residues. Here immunoSEQ multiplex PCR was the method, and the copy in TCRdb shows in-frame clones only, minus some. This table holds about 85,000 clones, roughly nine tenths found once. Study findings and constraints: Variant regions that are unmutated are reportedly the target of nearly half of spike-specific TCRs. The donor cohort was predominantly white British with a female majority, and clonal diversity may have been underestimated. The breadth and depth of Spike-specific TCRs increased once two AZD1222 doses had been given. The study identified only six AZD1222 recipients as seropositive at baseline.

The chain has TRBV30 and TRBJ1-6; D call uncertain. This specimen consisted of peripheral blood, obtained on day 0 of AZD1222 vaccination. This clonotype was obtained from an adult in good health. CDR3 sequence reads: CAWSVSFNSPLHF. The CDR3 nucleotides are TGTGCCTGGAGTGTATCGTTCAATTCACCCCTCCACTTT.